This T cell receptor beta chain is from a study of CD8 T cells in ankylosing spondylitis. This CDR3 spans 17 amino acids. V lost 2 bases and J lost 1; bases outside the gene matches: 5. Germline V gene lookup returns CDR1 LGHDT and CDR2 YNNKEL (reference sequence). This clonotype turned up a few times. TCRdb redid the calling of the 5' RACE reads with MiXCR, one entry per CDR3 protein. This sample carries over 75,000 distinct CDR3 sequences, about 9% of them seen once, and the ten largest clones take roughly 5%. Material: blood, either unsorted or a sorted T cell fraction (not recorded which). The clonotype was recovered from a male donor with ankylosing spondylitis or in good health (not recorded which). This rearrangement joins TRBV3-1 to TRBJ2-3; 11 bases are a match to TRBD2. The CDR3 DNA is TGTGCCAGCAGCCAACACCTGACTAGCGGGGGCACAGATACGCAGTATTTT. The encoded protein is CASSQHLTSGGTDTQYF.